This TCR beta chain was documented in a study of technical replicates of blood from a few donors. Generated by immunoSEQ multiplex PCR, the TCRdb table keeps only in-frame clones and is missing some. The sample carries 65,000 to 80,000 clones, under 98% recorded once. Germline V CDR1 and CDR2: LGHNA, YSLEER. V trimming: 3 bases; J trimming: 6 bases; junction bases outside the gene matches: 7. This CDR3 has 14 residues. The chain has TRBV4-3 and TRBJ1-1, with 7 bases matching TRBD1. The sequence was obtained from a human donor in good health. Material: T cells isolated from PBMCs. CDR3 loop: CASSQYLDRAEAFF. CDR3 nucleotides: TGCGCCAGCAGCCAGTACTTAGACAGGGCTGAAGCTTTCTTT.